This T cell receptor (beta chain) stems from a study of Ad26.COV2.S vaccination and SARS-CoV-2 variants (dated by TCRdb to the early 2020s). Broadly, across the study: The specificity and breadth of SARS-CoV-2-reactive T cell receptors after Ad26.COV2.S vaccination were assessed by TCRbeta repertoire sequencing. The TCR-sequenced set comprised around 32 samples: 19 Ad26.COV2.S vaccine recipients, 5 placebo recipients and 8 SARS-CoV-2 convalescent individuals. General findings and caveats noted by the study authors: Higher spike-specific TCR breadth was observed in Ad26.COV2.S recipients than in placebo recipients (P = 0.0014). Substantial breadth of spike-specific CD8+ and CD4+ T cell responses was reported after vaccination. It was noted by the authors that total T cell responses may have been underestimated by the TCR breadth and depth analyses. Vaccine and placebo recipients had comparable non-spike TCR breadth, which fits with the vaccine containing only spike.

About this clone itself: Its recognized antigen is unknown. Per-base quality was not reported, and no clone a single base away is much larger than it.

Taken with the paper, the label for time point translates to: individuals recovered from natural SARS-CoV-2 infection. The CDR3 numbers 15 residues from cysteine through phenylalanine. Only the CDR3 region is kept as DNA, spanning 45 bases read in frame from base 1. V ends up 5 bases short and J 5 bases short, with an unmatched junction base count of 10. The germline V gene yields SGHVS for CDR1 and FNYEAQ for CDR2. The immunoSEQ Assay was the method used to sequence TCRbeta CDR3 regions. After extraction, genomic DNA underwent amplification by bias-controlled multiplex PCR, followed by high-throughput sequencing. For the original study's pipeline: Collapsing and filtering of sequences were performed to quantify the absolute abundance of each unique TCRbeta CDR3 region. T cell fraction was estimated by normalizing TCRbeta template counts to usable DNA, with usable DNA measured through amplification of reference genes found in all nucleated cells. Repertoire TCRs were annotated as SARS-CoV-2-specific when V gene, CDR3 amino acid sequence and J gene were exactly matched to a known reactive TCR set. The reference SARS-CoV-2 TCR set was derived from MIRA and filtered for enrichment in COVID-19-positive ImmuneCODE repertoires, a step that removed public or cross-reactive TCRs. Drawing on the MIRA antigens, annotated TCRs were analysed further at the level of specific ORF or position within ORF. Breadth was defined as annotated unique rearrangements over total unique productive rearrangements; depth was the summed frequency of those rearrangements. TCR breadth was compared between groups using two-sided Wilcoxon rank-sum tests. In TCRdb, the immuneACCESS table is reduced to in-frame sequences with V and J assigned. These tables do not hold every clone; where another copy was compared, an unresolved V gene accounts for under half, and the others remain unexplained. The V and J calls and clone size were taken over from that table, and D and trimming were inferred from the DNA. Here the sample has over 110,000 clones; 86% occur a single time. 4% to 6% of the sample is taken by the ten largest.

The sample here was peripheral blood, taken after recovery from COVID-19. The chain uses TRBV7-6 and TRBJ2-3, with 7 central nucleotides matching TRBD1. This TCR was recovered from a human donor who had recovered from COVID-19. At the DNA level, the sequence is TGTGCCAGCAGCCCGAGCAGGGGGATCGTAGATACGCAGTATTTT. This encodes CASSPSRGIVDTQYF.